The sequence of this TCR beta chain was determined in a study of PD-1 blockade in classical Hodgkin lymphoma. Study-wide points: Nothing has yet pinned down what causes the repertoire differences, possibly disease activity or prior therapy. Complete responders had baseline diversity similar to newly diagnosed patients.

Using immunoSEQ multiplex PCR, the repertoire was profiled, and TCRdb retains in-frame clones only, with some absent. The sample lists some 100,000 clones, about 92% seen once, with 1.5% to 2.5% in the top ten. Time point noted: cycle 4 day 1 (C4D1), after 5 to 7 weeks of nivolumab. Following autologous stem cell transplantation, relapse occurred in every patient, and exposure to brentuximab vedotin varied. This clone was counted only a few times. Its matching antigen is unknown. The CDR3 length is 14 residues. CDR1 is SEHNR, CDR2 FQNEAQ, per germline (reference sequence). V was clipped by 0 bases and J by 8 bases, with 13 bases between them.

The sequence was collected from a human donor with classical Hodgkin lymphoma. This chain links TRBV7-9 with TRBJ1-2, with TRBD1 as a possible D gene (5 bases). The sample was peripheral blood mononuclear cells (PBMCs), taken before the fourth cycle of nivolumab. The CDR3 DNA reads as TGTGCCAGCAGCTTAGCGGAGGGGTCTCCCGGCTACACCTTC. Protein: CASSLAEGSPGYTF.